Presented here are 13 T cell receptor beta chains from one specimen sequenced in a study of blood T cell repertoires in COVID-19. Sequenced by immunoSEQ multiplex PCR; TCRdb stores in-frame clones only, minus some. Of 65,000 to 90,000 clones in the sample, about 86% were seen once. The sample consisted of peripheral blood. These receptors were collected from a woman older than 75 in a cohort sampled during active or convalescent COVID-19.

This chain links TRBV7-3 with TRBJ1-6, with 9 bases lining up with TRBD1. Germline CDR1 and CDR2: SGHTA and FQGTGA. There are 19 residues in the CDR3. V trimming: 0 bases; J trimming: 6 bases; junction bases outside the gene matches: 12. CDR3 sequence: CASSLTPSWGQGFNSPLHF. In DNA form, the CDR3 reads TGTGCCAGCAGCTTAACCCCCAGTTGGGGACAGGGATTTAATTCACCCCTCCACTTT.

The J gene is TRBJ2-7, the V gene TRBV18; TRBD2 matches at 7 bases. Germline V gives CDR1 KGHSH, CDR2 LQKENI. The junction had 8 bases not matched to a gene; V was cut back by 3 bases and J by 0 bases. CDR3 length equals 16 residues. CDR3 loop: CASSPSDGRSSYEQYV. In DNA, the CDR3 is TGTGCCAGCTCACCTAGTGACGGGAGGAGCTCCTACGAGCAGTACGTC.

V and J are TRBV27 and TRBJ1-4; 7 nucleotides line up with TRBD1. CDR3 length equals 14 residues. Germline CDR1 is MNHEY and CDR2 is SMNVEV (reference sequence). Losses at the gene ends were 6 bases for V and 4 bases for J; bases not matched to a gene: 5. The CDR3 loop is CASSHRGVNEKLFF. The CDR3 DNA follows: TGTGCCAGCAGCCACAGGGGCGTTAATGAAAAACTGTTTTTT.

The J gene is TRBJ1-1, the V gene TRBV30; weak D call: TRBD1 (6 bases). The CDR3 has 13 amino acids. Germline V gene data show CDR1 as GTSNPN and CDR2 as SVGIG (reference sequence). Deletions cut 2 bases from V and 1 base from J, with 8 bases between. The CDR3: CAWSQGTNTEAFF. The CDR3 nucleotides read TGTGCCTGGAGTCAGGGGACGAACACTGAAGCTTTCTTT.

The V and J genes are TRBV4-1 and TRBJ2-2; 7 nucleotides line up with TRBD1. From germline, CDR1 is MGHRA and CDR2 YSYEKL. The CDR3 spans 15 residues. V was pared by 2 bases and J by 4 bases, with 4 bases of the junction left unmatched. DNA of the CDR3: TGCGCCAGCAGCCAAACGGGACAGACCACCGGGGAGCTGTTTTTT. This encodes CASSQTGQTTGELFF.

This chain uses TRBV5-6 with TRBJ2-5; TRBD1 agrees at 9 bases. The V gene's germline CDR1 is SGHDT and CDR2 YYEEEE. This CDR3 contains 17 residues. With V trimmed by 2 bases and J by 4 bases, 12 bases remained unmatched. The CDR3 DNA sequence: TGTGCCAGCAGCTTTTATACTGGACAGGGGCCCCCAGAGACCCAGTACTTC. Its translation is CASSFYTGQGPPETQYF.

This sequence joins TRBV5-1 and TRBJ1-2; D gene uncertain. The CDR3 consists of 12 residues. V was cut by 2 bases and J by 8 bases, with 10 bases left in between. CDR1 is SGHRS, CDR2 YFSETQ, per germline. The CDR3 sequence is CASSFGGKGYTF. Here the CDR3 DNA reads TGCGCCAGCAGCTTTGGCGGGAAGGGCTACACCTTC.

This chain uses TRBV3-1 (or the pseudogene TRBV3-2) with TRBJ2-7, with a possible D match to TRBD2 (5 bases). V lost 1 base, J lost 5 bases, and 18 bases lay in between. Per the germline V gene, CDR1 is LGHDT and CDR2 is YNNKEL (reference sequence). The CDR3 extends over 16 amino acids. In DNA form, the CDR3 reads TGTGCCAGCAGCCAAGTCACGCTAGCATTCCCCCACGAGCAGTACTTC. Protein sequence: CASSQVTLAFPHEQYF.

The chain is built from TRBV7-9 and TRBJ2-4; the D gene is possibly TRBD1 (6 bases). This CDR3 is built from 16 residues. Trimming stripped 5 bases from V and 1 base from J, with 15 bases between. CDR1 is SEHNR and CDR2 is FQNEAQ in the germline V gene (reference sequence). The CDR3 DNA sequence: TGTGCCAGCAGCCCTAGGACAGCATACGCCAAAAACATTCAGTACTTC. This gives the protein CASSPRTAYAKNIQYF.

This clone was observed once. The rearrangement joins TRBV5-1 to TRBJ2-3; 13 nucleotides agree with TRBD2. From germline, CDR1 is SGHRS and CDR2 YFSETQ. J gave up 4 bases and V 5 bases, and 4 bases lay outside the gene matches. The CDR3 totals 15 residues. The CDR3 loop reads CASSRTSGSPDTQYF. The CDR3 DNA is TGCGCCAGCAGTAGGACTAGCGGGAGCCCAGATACGCAGTATTTT.

This chain uses TRBV12-5 with TRBJ2-1; TRBD1 aligns across 9 bases. Trimming at V came to 5 bases and at J to 10 bases, leaving 15 bases not matched to a gene. Germline CDR1 LGHNT, CDR2 FRNRAP. This CDR3 is 16 amino acids long. The CDR3 loop reads CASGQSWGQGNIEQFF. In DNA form, the CDR3 reads TGTGCTAGTGGTCAGTCTTGGGGACAGGGAAACATCGAGCAGTTCTTC.

The chain uses TRBV11-3 and TRBJ1-1; D is uncertain. CDR1 SGHNT and CDR2 YENEEA come from the germline V gene. The CDR3 runs to 12 residues. The V end was cut by 1 base, the J end by 10 bases, with 10 bases between. The CDR3 loop reads CASSLGEMGAFF. CDR3 nucleotides: TGTGCCAGCAGCTTAGGGGAGATGGGAGCTTTCTTT.

The V call is TRBV28, the J call TRBJ1-2; 10 nucleotides match TRBD1. J gave up 7 bases and V 7 bases, and 9 bases lay outside the gene matches. Germline V gene sequence: CDR1 MDHEN, CDR2 SYDVKM. The CDR3 consists of 14 residues. This CDR3 is CASTPRTGGAGYTF. The CDR3 DNA is TGTGCCAGCACCCCAAGGACAGGGGGGGCTGGCTACACCTTC.